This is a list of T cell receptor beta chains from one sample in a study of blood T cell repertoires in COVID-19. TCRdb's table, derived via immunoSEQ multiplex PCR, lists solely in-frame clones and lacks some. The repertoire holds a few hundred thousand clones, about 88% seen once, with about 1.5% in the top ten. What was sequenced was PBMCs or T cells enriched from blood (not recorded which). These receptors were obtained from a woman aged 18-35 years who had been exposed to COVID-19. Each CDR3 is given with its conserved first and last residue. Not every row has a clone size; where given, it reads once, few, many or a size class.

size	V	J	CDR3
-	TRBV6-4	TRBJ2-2	CASSDGQGDTGELFF
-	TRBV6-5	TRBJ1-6	CASRTYNSPLHF
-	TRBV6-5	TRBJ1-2	CASTPVGGTSGGYTF
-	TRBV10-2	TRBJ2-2	CASNPQGATGELFF
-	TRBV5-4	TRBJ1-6	CASSLDAQGYNSPLHF
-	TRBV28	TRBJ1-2	CASSLTGTYGYTF
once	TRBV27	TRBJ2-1	CASSVREIVGGGSYNEQFF
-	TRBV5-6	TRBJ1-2	CASSLDLQGTYTF
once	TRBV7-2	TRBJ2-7	CASTPFGGAYEQYF
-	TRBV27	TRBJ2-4	CASTRGVGNIQYF
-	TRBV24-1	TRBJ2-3	CATSGGLSNTDTQYF
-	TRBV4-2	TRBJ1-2	CASSQAASGGFYTF
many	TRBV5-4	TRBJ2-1	CASSLAGHSSYNEQFF
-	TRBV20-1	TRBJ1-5	CSASGQGNQPQHF
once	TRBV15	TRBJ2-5	CATSSAYPVQYF
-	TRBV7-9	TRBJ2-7	CASSLETGFPEYEQYF
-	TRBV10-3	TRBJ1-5	CAISEPGAGGLPQHF
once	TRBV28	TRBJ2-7	CASSSALQGRYEQYF
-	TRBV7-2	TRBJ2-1	CASSLARTSGGYNEQFF
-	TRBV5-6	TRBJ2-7	CASSSGQSYEQYF
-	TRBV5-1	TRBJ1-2	CASSAMPTENYGYTF
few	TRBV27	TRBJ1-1	CASSPGTGPMNTEAFF
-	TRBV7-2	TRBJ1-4	CASSLMGPGATNEKLFF
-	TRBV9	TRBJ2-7	CASSVDSGRPYEQYF
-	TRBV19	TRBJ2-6	CASSIGGSSGANVLTF
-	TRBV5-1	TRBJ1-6	CASSQGQNNSPLHF
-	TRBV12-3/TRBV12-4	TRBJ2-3	CASTLSLGSQYF
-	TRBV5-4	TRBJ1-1	CASSLADRGTEAFF
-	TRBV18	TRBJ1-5	CASSPSGGGNQPQHF
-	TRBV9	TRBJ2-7	CASSALTGDEQYF
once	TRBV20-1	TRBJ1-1	CSASGGNMNTEAFF
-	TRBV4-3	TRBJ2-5	CASSQTPVGGGTQYF
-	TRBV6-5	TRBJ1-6	CASSYGTGGSPLHF
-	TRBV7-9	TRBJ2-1	CASSPIAGGLNEQFF
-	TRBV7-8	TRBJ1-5	CASSPTRDRGNQPQHF
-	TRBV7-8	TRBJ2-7	CASSLEGEGSYEQYF
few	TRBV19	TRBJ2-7	CASSIRGGEQYF
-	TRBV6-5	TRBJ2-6	CASSRGGANVLTF
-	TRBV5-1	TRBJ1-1	CASSLVQGGSEAFF
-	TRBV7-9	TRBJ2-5	CASSETSKGETQYF
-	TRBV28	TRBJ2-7	CASSLREATYEQYF
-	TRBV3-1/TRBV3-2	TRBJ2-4	CASSQEGSISAKNIQYF
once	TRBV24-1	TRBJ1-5	CATSDTGALGQPQHF
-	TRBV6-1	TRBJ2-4	CASSDEREDEDIQYF
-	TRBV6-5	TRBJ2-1	CASSLSGGPYNEQFF
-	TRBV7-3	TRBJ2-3	CASSLVAGGQVDTQYF
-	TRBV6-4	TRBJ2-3	CASSDGLADTQYF
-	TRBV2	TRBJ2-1	CASTGGRVDNEQFF
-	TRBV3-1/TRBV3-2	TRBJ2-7	CASSQVSGAYEQYF
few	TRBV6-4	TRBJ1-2	CASESYTF
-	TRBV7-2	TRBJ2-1	CASSFEPLRNEQFF
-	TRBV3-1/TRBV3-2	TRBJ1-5	CASSYGDISHQPQHF
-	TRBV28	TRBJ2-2	CASSTGAGELFF
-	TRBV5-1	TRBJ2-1	CASSQDGPGQYNEQFF
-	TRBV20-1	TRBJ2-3	CSAPYAQYF